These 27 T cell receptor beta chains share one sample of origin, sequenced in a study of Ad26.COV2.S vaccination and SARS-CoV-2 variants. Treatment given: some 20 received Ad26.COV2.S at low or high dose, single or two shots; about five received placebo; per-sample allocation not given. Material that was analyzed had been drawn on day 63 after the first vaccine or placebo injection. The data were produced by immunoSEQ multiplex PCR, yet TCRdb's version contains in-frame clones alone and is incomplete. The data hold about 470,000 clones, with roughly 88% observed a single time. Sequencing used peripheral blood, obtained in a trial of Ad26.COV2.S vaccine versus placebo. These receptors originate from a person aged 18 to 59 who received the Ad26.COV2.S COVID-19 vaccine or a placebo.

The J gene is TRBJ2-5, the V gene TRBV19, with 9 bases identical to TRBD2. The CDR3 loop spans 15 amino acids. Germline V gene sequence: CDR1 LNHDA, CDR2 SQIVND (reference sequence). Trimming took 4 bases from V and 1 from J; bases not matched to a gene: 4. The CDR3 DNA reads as TGTGCCAGTAGTAGGCTAGCGGGACTCCAAGAGACCCAGTACTTC. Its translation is CASSRLAGLQETQYF.

Here the CDR3 DNA reads TGCGCCAGCAGCTTGGCCGGGGGAGCGCCGTTGCGCAATGAGCAGTTCTTC. The encoded protein is CASSLAGGAPLRNEQFF. The J gene is TRBJ2-1, the V gene TRBV5-1, with D maybe TRBD2 (6 bases). Germline V CDR1 and CDR2: SGHRS, YFSETQ. This CDR3 spans 17 amino acids. Between the trimmed V and J ends, which lost 0 bases and 6 bases, there was a span of 19 bases.

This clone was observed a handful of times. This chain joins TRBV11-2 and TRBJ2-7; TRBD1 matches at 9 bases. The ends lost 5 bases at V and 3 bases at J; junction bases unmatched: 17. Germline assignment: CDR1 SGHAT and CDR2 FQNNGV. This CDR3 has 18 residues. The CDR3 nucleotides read TGTGCCAGCAGCCCTTCGGACAGGGGTTGGGCCGATAACTACGAGCAGTACTTC. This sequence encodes CASSPSDRGWADNYEQYF.

The CDR3 DNA sequence: TGTGCCACCAGCGGGGGGGGACGGACGATCTCTGGGGCCAACGTCCTGACTTTC. It translates to CATSGGGRTISGANVLTF. V usage is TRBV15 and J usage is TRBJ2-6, with 7 bases that match TRBD2. The germline CDR1 and CDR2 sequences are LNHNV and YYDKDF (reference sequence). V lost 5 bases, J lost 0 bases, and 10 bases stayed unmatched. The CDR3 sequence is 18 residues long. Together with reference TRBV15 and TRBJ2-6, the CDR3 gives the full variable domain: DAMVIQNPRYQVTQFGKPVTLSCSQTLNHNVMYWYQQKSSQAPKLLFHYYDKDFNNEADTPDNFQSRRPNTSFCFLDIRSPGLGDTAMYLCATSGGGRTISGANVLTFGAGSRLTVL.

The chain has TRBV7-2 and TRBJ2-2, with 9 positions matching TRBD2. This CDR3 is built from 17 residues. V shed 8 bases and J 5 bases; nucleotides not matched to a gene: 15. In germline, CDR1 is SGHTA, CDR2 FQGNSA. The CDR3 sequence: CASRREAGGPGTGELFF. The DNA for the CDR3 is TGTGCCAGCCGGCGAGAGGCGGGAGGGCCCGGAACCGGGGAGCTGTTTTTT.

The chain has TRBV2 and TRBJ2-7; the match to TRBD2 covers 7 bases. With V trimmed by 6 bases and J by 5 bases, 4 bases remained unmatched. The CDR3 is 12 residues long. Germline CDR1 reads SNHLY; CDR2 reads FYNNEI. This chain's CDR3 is CASREGGDEQYF. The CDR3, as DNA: TGTGCCAGCAGAGAGGGAGGGGACGAGCAGTACTTC.

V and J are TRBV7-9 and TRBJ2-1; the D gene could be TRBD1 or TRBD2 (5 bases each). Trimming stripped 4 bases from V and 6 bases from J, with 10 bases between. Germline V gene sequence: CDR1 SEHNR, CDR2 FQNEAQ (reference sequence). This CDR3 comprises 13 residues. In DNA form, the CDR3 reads TGTGCCAGCAGCTCGGGACCCCGCAATGAGCAGTTCTTC. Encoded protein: CASSSGPRNEQFF.

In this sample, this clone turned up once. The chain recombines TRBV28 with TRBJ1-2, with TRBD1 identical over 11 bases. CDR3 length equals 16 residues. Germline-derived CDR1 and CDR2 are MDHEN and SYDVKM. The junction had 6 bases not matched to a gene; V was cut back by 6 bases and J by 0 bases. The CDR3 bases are TGTGCCAGCAGCCTCCGGGACAGGGGGACTAACTATGGCTACACCTTC. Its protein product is CASSLRDRGTNYGYTF.

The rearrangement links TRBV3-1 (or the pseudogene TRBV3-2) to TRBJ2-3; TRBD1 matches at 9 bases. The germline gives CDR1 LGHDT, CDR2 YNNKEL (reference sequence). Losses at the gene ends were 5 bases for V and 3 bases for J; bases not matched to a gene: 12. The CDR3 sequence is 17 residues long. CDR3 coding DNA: TGTGCCAGCAGCTTCCGACCCCCGGGACAGGGAACAGATACGCAGTATTTT. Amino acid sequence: CASSFRPPGQGTDTQYF.

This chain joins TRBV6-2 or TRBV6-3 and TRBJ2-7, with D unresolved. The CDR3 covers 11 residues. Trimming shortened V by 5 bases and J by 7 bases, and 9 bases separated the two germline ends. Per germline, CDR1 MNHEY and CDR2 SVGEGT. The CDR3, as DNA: TGTGCCAGCAGTCCCCCTGGGGAGCAGTACTTC. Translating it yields CASSPPGEQYF.

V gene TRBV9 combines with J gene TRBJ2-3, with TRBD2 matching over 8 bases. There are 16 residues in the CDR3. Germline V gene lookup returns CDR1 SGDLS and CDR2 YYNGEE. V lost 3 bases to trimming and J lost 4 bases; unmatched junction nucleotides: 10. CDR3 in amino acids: CASSAGGGGRSDTQYF. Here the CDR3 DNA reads TGTGCCAGCAGCGCCGGAGGTGGCGGGAGGTCAGATACGCAGTATTTT. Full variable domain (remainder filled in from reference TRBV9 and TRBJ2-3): DSGVTQTPKHLITATGQRVTLRCSPRSGDLSVYWYQQSLDQGLQFLIQYYNGEERAKGNILERFSAQQFPDLHSELNLSSLELGDSALYFCASSAGGGGRSDTQYFGPGTRLTVL.

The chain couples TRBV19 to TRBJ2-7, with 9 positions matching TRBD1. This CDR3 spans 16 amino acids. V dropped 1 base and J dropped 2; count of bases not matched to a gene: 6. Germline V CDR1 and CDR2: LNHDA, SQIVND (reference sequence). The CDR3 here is CASSIAGTGITYEQYF. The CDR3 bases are TGTGCCAGTAGTATAGCTGGGACAGGGATCACCTACGAGCAGTACTTC. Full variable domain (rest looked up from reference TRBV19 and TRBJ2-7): DGGITQSPKYLFRKEGQNVTLSCEQNLNHDAMYWYRQDPGQGLRLIYYSQIVNDFQKGDIAEGYSVSREKKESFPLTVTSAQKNPTAFYLCASSIAGTGITYEQYFGPGTRLTVT.

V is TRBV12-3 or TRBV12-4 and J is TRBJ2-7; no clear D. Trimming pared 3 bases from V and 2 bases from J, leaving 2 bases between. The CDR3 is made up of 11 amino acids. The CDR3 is CASSFAYEQYF. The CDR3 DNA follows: TGTGCCAGCAGTTTTGCCTACGAGCAGTACTTC.

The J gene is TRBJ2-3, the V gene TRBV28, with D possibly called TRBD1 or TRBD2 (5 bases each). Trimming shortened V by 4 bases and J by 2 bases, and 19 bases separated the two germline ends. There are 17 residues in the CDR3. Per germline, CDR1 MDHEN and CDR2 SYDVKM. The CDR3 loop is CASSSNPRDPNTDTQYF. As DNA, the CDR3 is TGTGCCAGCAGTTCAAACCCCCGGGACCCGAACACAGATACGCAGTATTTT.

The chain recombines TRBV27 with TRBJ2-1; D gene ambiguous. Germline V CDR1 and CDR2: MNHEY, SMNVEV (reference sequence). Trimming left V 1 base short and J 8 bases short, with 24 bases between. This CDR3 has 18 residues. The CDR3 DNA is TGTGCCAGCAGTTTATTTAACTCTGGGTTTGCCAGACGGTATGAGCAGTTCTTC. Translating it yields CASSLFNSGFARRYEQFF.

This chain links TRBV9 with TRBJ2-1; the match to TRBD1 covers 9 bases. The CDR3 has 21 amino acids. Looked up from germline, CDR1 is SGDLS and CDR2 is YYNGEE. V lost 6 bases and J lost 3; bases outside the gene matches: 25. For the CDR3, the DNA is TGTGCCAGCACCTTATCAGAGGTGGGGACAGGGAGAATTGGTGGCTACAATGAGCAGTTCTTC. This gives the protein CASTLSEVGTGRIGGYNEQFF.

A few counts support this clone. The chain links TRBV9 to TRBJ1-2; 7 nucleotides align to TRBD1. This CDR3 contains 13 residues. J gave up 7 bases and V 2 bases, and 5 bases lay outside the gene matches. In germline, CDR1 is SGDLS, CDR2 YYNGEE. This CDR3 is CASSVGGGGGYTF. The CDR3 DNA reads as TGTGCCAGCAGCGTTGGAGGGGGCGGTGGCTACACCTTC.

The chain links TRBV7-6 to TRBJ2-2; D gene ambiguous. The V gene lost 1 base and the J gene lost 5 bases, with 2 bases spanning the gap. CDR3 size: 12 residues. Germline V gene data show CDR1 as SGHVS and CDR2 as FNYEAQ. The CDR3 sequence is CASSLGTGELFF. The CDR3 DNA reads TGTGCCAGCAGCTTAGGGACCGGGGAGCTGTTTTTT.

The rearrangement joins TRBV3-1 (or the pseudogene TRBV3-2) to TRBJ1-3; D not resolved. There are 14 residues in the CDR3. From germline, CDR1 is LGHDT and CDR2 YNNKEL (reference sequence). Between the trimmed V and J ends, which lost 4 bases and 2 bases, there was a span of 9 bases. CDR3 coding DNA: TGTGCCAGCAGCCTAGGGAGGGCTGGAAACACCATATATTTT. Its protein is CASSLGRAGNTIYF.

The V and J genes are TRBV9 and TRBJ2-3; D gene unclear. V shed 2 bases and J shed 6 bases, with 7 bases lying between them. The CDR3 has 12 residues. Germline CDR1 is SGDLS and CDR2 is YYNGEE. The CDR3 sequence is CASSVQMDTQYF. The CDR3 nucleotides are TGTGCCAGCAGCGTTCAGATGGATACGCAGTATTTT.

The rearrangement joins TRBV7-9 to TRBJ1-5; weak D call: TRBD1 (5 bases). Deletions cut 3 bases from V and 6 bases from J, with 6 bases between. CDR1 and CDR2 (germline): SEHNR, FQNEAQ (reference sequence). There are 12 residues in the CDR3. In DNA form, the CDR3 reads TGTGCCAGCAGCTTTGGGGGTCAGCCCCAGCATTTT. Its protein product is CASSFGGQPQHF.

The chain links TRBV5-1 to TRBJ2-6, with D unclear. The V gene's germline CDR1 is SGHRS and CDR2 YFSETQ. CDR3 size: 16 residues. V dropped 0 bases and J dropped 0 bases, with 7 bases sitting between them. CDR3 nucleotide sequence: TGCGCCAGCAGCTTGGTACCAAGCTCTGGGGCCAACGTCCTGACTTTC. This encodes CASSLVPSSGANVLTF. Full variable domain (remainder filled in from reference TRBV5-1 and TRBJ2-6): KAGVTQTPRYLIKTRGQQVTLSCSPISGHRSVSWYQQTPGQGLQFLFEYFSETQRNKGNFPGRFSGRQFSNSRSEMNVSTLELGDSALYLCASSLVPSSGANVLTFGAGSRLTVL.

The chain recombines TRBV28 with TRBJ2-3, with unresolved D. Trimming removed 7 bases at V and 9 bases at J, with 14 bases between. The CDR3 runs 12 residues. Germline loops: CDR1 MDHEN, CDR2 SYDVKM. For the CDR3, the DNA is TGTGCCAGCAAACCGCCTTCGGAAACGCAGTATTTT. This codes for CASKPPSETQYF.

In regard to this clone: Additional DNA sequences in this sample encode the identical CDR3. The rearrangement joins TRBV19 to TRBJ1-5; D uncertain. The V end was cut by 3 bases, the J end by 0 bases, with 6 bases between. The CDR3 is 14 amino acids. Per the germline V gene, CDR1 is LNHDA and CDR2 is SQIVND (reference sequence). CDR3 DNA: TGTGCCAGTAGTATTGGGTATAGCAATCAGCCCCAGCATTTT. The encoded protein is CASSIGYSNQPQHF.

This CDR3 is CASSLGRLDTQYF. The CDR3 nucleotides read TGTGCCAGCAGCTTGGGTCGGTTGGATACGCAGTATTTT. The V and J genes are TRBV5-5 and TRBJ2-3; no firm D call. This CDR3 region has 13 residues. Germline V gene sequence: CDR1 SGHKS, CDR2 YYEKEE (reference sequence). V gave up 0 bases and J gave up 6 bases, with 8 bases separating them.

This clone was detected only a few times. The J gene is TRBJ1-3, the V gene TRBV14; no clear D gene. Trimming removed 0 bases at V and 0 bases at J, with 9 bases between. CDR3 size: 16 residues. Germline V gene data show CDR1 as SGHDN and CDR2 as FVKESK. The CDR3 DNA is TGTGCCAGCAGCCAAGATCCGGCAGGCTCTGGAAACACCATATATTTT. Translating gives CASSQDPAGSGNTIYF.

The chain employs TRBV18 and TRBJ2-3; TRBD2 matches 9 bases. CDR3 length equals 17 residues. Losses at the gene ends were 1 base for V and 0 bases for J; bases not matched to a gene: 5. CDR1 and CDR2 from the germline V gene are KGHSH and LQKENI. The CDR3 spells CASSPLAGATSTDTQYF. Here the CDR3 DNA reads TGTGCCAGCTCACCACTAGCGGGAGCGACTAGCACAGATACGCAGTATTTT.